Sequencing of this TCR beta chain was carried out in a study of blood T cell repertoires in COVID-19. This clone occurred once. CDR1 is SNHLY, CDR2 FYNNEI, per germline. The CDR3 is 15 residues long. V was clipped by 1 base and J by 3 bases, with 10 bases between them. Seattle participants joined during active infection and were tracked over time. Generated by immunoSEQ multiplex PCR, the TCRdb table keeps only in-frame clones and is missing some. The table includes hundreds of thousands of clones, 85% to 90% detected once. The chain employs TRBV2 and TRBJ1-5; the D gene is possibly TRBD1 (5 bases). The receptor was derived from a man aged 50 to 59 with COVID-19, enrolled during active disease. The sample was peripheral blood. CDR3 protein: CASSEGGRDNQPQHF. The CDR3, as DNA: TGTGCCAGCAGTGAAGGAGGCAGGGACAATCAGCCCCAGCATTTT.